The 2 T cell receptor beta chains below were found in one sample sequenced in a study of cytomegalovirus exposure and HLA in healthy donors. The method was immunoSEQ multiplex PCR; TCRdb's version includes in-frame clones alone and lacks a portion of them. This table holds 300,000 or so clones, around 90% found once. The sample was PBMCs. These receptors were obtained from a man aged 30 to 39 in good health and CMV-seronegative.

A few counts support this clone. The chain carries TRBV7-2 and TRBJ2-7; D might be TRBD1 (6 bases). The V gene lost 7 bases and the J gene lost 2 bases, with 15 bases spanning the gap. This CDR3 has 14 amino acids. Germline lookup yields CDR1 SGHTA and CDR2 FQGNSA. The CDR3 loop is CASTQRAGAYEQYF. The CDR3 coding sequence is TGTGCCAGCACCCAGAGGGCAGGGGCCTACGAGCAGTACTTC. The full variable domain, rest sourced from reference TRBV7-2 and TRBJ2-7, is GAGVSQSPSNKVTEKGKDVELRCDPISGHTALYWYRQSLGQGLEFLIYFQGNSAPDKSGLPSDRFSAERTGGSVSTLTIQRTQQEDSAVYLCASTQRAGAYEQYFGPGTRLTVT.

The V call is TRBV5-1, the J call TRBJ2-7, with D possibly TRBD2 on 7 matching bases. Trimming removed 6 bases at V and 2 bases at J, with 15 bases between. CDR1 and CDR2 (germline): SGHRS, YFSETQ. The CDR3 contains 14 residues. The chain's CDR3 is CASNARGGPYEQYF. CDR3 nucleotide sequence: TGCGCCAGCAACGCGAGGGGGGGCCCCTACGAGCAGTACTTC.